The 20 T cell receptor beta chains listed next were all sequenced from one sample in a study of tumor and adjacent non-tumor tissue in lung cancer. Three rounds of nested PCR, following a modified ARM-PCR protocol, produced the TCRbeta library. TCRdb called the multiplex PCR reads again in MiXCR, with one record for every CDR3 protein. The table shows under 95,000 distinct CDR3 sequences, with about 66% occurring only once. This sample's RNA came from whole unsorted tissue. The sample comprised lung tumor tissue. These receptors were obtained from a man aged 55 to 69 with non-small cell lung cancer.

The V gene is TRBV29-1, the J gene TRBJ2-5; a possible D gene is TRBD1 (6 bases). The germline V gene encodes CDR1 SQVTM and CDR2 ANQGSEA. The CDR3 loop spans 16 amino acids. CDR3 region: CSAKPYIQTGQETQYF. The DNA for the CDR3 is TGCAGTGCTAAGCCCTACATCCAGACAGGTCAAGAGACCCAGTACTTC. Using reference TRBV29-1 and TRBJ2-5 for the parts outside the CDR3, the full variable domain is SAVISQKPSRDICQRGTSLTIQCQVDSQVTMMFWYRQQPGQSLTLIATANQGSEATYESGFVIDKFPISRPNLTFSTLTVSNMSPEDSSIYLCSAKPYIQTGQETQYFGPGTRLLVL.

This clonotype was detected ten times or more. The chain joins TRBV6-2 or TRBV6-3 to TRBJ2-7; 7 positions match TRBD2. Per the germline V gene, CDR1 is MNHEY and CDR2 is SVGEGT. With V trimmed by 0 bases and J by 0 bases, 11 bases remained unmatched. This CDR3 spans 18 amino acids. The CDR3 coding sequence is TGTGCCAGCAGTTACTCGTTTGTAAAGGCGGGGGACTCCTACGAGCAGTACTTC. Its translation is CASSYSFVKAGDSYEQYF.

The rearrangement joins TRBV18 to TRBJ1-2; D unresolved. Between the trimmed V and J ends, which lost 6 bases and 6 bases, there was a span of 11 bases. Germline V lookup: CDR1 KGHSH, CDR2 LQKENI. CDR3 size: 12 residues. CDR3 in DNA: TGTGCCAGCTCCTTCACGGACGATGGCTACACCTTC. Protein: CASSFTDDGYTF.

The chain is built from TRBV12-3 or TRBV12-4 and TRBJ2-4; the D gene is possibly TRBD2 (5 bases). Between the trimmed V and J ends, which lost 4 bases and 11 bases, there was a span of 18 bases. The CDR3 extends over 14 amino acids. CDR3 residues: CASSYREAKNVQYF. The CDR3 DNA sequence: TGTGCCAGCAGTTACCGGGAAGCCAAGAACGTTCAGTACTTC.

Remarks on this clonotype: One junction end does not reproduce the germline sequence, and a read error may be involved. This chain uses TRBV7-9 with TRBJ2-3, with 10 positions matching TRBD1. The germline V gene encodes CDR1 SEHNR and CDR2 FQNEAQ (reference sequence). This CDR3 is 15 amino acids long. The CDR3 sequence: CPSSPGQGVTDTQYF. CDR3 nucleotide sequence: TGTCCCAGCAGCCCAGGACAGGGGGTCACAGATACTCAGTATTTT.

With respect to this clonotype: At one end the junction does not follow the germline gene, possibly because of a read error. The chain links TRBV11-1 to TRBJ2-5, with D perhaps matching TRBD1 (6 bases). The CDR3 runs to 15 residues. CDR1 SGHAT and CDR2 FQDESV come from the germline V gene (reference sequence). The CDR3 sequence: CVSSEDRLGQDTQYF. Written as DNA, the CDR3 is TGTGTCAGCAGTGAAGACAGGTTGGGCCAAGATACCCAGTACTTC. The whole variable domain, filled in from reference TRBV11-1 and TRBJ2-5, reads EAEVAQSPRYKITEKSQAVAFWCDPISGHATLYWYRQILGQGPELLVQFQDESVVDDSQLPKDRFSAERLKGVDSTLKIQPAELGDSAMYLCVSSEDRLGQDTQYFGPGTRLLVL.

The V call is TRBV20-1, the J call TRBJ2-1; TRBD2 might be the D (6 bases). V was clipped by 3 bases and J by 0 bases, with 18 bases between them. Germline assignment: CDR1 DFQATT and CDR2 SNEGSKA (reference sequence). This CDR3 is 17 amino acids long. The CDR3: CSASPGLAGNSYNEQFF. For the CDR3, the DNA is TGCAGTGCTAGTCCGGGACTGGCGGGAAACTCCTACAATGAGCAGTTCTTC.

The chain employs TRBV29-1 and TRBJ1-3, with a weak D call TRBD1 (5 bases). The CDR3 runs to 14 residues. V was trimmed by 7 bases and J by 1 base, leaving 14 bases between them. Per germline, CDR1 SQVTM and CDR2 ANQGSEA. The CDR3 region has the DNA TGCAGCGCCGGCTTGGGGCGATCTGGAAACACCATATATTTT. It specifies CSAGLGRSGNTIYF.

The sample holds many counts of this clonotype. CDR3 sequence (DNA): TGTGCCAGCAGCCCCTGGGGGGAAGTCTACGGCTACACCTTC. Translated, it gives CASSPWGEVYGYTF. The chain employs TRBV5-6 and TRBJ1-2; perhaps TRBD1 as D (5 bases). This CDR3 spans 14 amino acids. The V gene's germline CDR1 is SGHDT and CDR2 YYEEEE. V shed 4 bases and J shed 8 bases, with 18 bases lying between them.

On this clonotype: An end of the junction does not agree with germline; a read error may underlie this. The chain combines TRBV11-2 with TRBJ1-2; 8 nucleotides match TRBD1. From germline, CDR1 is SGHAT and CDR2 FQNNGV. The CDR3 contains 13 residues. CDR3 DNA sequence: TGTGCCATCAGCCCAGGGGGCGACTATGGGTACACCTTC. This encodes CAISPGGDYGYTF.

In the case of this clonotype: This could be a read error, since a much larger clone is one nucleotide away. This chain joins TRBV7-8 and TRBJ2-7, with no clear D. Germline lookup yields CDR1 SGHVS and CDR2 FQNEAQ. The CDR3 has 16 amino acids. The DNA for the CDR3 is TGTGCCAGCAGCCCCTTCCAGGCAGATAGCTCCTACGACCAGTACTTC. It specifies CASSPFQADSSYDQYF.

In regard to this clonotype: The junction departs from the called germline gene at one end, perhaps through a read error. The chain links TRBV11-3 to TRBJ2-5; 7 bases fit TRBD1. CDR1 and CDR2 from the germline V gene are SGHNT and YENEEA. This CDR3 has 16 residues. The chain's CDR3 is CACSLENGTVEETQYF. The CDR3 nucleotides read TGCGCCTGCAGCTTAGAGAACGGGACAGTCGAAGAGACCCAGTACTTC.

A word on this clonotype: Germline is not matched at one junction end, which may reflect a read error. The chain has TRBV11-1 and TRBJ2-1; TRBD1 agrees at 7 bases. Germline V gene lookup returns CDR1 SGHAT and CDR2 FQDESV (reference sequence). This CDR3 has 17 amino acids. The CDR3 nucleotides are TGTGCAAGCAGCATCTCCGTTGGGCAGGGGGACTACAATGAGCAGTTCTTC. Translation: CASSISVGQGDYNEQFF.

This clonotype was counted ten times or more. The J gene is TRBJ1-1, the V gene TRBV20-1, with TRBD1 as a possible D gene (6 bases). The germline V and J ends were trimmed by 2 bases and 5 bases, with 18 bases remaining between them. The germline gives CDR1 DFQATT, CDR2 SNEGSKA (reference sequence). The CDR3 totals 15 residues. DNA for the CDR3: TGCAGTGCTAGACTGGAGGGCAGGGGAGAAACTGAAGCTTTCTTT. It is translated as CSARLEGRGETEAFF.

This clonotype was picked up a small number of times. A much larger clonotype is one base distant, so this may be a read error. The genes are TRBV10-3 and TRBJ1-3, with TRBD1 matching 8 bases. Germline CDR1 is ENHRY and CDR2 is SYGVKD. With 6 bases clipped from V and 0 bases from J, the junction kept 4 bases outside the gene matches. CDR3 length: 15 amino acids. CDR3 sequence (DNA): TGTGCCATCAGCTCCGGGACAGGCTCTGGAAACACCATATATTTT. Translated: CAISSGTGSGNTIYF.

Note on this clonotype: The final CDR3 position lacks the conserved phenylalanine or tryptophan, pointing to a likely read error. CDR3 nucleotide sequence: TGCAGCGTTGAACCAGATACGCAGTATCTT. It yields the protein CSVEPDTQYL. The chain combines TRBV29-1 with TRBJ2-3; D remains unclear. This CDR3 has 10 amino acids. V was cut by 2 bases and J by 4 bases, with 1 base left in between. CDR1 is SQVTM and CDR2 is ANQGSEA in the germline V gene.

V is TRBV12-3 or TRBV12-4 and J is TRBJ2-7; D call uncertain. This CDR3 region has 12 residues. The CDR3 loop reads CASSLAGYAQYV. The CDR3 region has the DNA TGTGCCAGCAGTTTAGCGGGCTACGCGCAGTACGTC.

CDR3 nucleotides: TGTCTCAGCAGTCGGCTAGCTGGAGACTCCTACAATGAGCAGTTCTTC. The encoded protein is CLSSRLAGDSYNEQFF. V and J are TRBV6-2 or TRBV6-3 and TRBJ2-1; possibly TRBD2 for D (5 bases). The CDR3 is 16 residues long. Per the germline V gene, CDR1 is MNHEY and CDR2 is SVGEGT.

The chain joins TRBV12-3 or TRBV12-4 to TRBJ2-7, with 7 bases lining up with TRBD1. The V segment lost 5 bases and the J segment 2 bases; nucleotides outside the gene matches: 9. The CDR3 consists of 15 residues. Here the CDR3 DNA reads TGTGCCAGCAGTCGGCCAACAGGGGTGACCTACGAGCAGTACGTC. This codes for CASSRPTGVTYEQYV.

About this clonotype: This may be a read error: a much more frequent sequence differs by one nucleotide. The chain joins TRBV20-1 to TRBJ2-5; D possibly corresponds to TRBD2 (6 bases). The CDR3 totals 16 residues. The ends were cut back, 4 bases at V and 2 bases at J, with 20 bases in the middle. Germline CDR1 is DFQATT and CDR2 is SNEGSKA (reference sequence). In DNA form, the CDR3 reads TGCAGTGCTACTTCCCCCGAGGAGGGAAGACAAGAGACCCAGTACTTC. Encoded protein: CSATSPEEGRQETQYF.